The rows below give T cell receptor beta chains drawn from one sample of a study of Graves' ophthalmopathy and Graves' hyperthyroidism. TCRdb redid the calling of the multiplex PCR reads with MiXCR, one entry per CDR3 protein. The table records hundreds of thousands of distinct CDR3 sequences, approximately 15% of them present only once. Specimen: blood. The receptor set was obtained from a woman aged 30 to 39 with Graves' ophthalmopathy. The CDR3 runs from the conserved cysteine through the conserved F or W. A D gene is named only where the DNA matches it firmly. The size entry is marked missing in some rows and otherwise reads once, few, many or a size class.

D gene,clone size,V gene,J gene,CDR3 protein,CDR3 DNA
.,.,TRBV12-5,TRBJ2-2,CASGKDRNTGELFF,TGTGCTAGTGGTAAGGACCGGAACACCGGGGAGCTGTTTTTT
.,many,TRBV27,TRBJ2-7,CASSLELGSHEQYF,TGTGCCAGCAGTTTAGAACTAGGGTCCCACGAGCAGTACTTC
.,many,TRBV27,TRBJ1-5,CASSFEGGNQPQHF,TGTGCCAGCAGTTTTGAGGGGGGAAATCAGCCCCAGCATTTT
.,many,TRBV20-1,TRBJ1-5,CSANPPMMQPQHF,TGCAGTGCTAACCCTCCGATGATGCAGCCCCAGCATTTT
.,many,TRBV4-2,TRBJ1-2,CASSQEVPGRGRYGYTF,TGTGCCAGCAGCCAAGAAGTTCCGGGACGGGGACGATATGGCTACACCTTC
TRBD1,many,TRBV30,TRBJ2-2,CAWSDQGQVGGELFF,TGTGCCTGGAGTGACCAGGGACAGGTCGGCGGGGAGCTGTTTTTT
.,many,TRBV5-1,TRBJ1-1,CASSFSGDFMNTEAFF,TGCGCCAGCAGCTTTTCAGGGGACTTTATGAACACTGAAGCTTTCTTT
.,many,TRBV6-5,TRBJ2-7,CASSYSMGGGKYF,TGTGCCAGCAGTTACTCGATGGGTGGAGGAAAGTACTTC
.,many,TRBV27,TRBJ1-6,CASSLHGINSPLHF,TGTGCCAGCAGTTTACATGGTATTAATTCACCCCTCCACTTT
.,.,TRBV20-1,TRBJ1-6,CSERVNSSYNSPLHF,TGCAGTGAACGAGTTAATAGCTCCTATAATTCACCCCTCCACTTT
.,few,TRBV27,TRBJ2-5,CASSRFSQETQYF,TGTGCCAGCAGTCGCTTTTCCCAAGAGACCCAGTACTTC
.,.,TRBV12-3/TRBV12-4,TRBJ2-5,CASSAAGSNEETQYF,TGTGCCAGCAGTGCCGCCGGGAGTAACGAGGAGACCCAGTACTTC
.,.,TRBV5-1,TRBJ2-5,CASSGNLGAKTQYF,TGCGCCAGCAGCGGGAACTTGGGGGCGAAGACCCAGTACTTC
.,many,TRBV20-1,TRBJ1-1,CSASELRGTAEAFF,TGCAGTGCTAGCGAACTAAGGGGGACCGCTGAAGCTTTCTTT
.,many,TRBV12-5,TRBJ2-7,CPKLEQYF,TGTCCAAAGCTCGAGCAGTACTTC
.,.,TRBV19,TRBJ1-6,CASSNTGENSPLHF,TGTGCCAGTAGTAATACAGGAGAAAATTCACCCCTCCACTTT
TRBD1,.,TRBV12-3/TRBV12-4,TRBJ1-1,CASRTETGFDAFF,TGTGCCAGCAGGACCGAGACAGGGTTTGATGCTTTCTTT
TRBD1,few,TRBV5-1,TRBJ2-5,CASSSLQGAQETQYF,TGCGCCAGCAGCTCTTTACAGGGGGCTCAAGAGACCCAGTACTTC
.,few,TRBV2,TRBJ2-3,CASISTGLGTDTQYF,TGTGCCAGCATTAGTACAGGGTTGGGCACAGATACGCAGTATTTT
.,many,TRBV20-1,TRBJ1-1,CSARKRLEAFF,TGCAGTGCTAGAAAGAGGCTAGAAGCTTTCTTT
.,many,TRBV11-2,TRBJ2-5,CASSLAAVQETQYF,TGTGCCAGCAGCTTAGCGGCAGTCCAAGAGACCCAGTACTTC
.,many,TRBV30,TRBJ1-5,CAWSVQSRGPQHF,TGTGCCTGGAGTGTACAATCCCGCGGGCCCCAGCATTTT
.,.,TRBV6-5,TRBJ1-3,CASSYGSSGNTVYF,TGTGCCAGCAGTTACGGGTCCTCTGGAAACACCGTATATTTT
.,few,TRBV30,TRBJ1-2,CAWSGVMDPFSYGYTF,TGTGCCTGGAGTGGAGTGATGGATCCATTTAGCTATGGCTACACCTTC
TRBD1,few,TRBV5-1,TRBJ1-1,CASSGQGAEGEAFF,TGCGCCAGCAGCGGACAGGGGGCGGAAGGTGAAGCTTTCTTT
TRBD2,many,TRBV20-1,TRBJ2-7,CSARTLTSGGPLDEQYF,TGCAGTGCTAGGACTCTCACTAGCGGGGGGCCCCTCGACGAGCAGTACTTC
.,many,TRBV11-2,TRBJ2-7,CASSLEDGTYEQYF,TGTGCCAGCAGCTTAGAAGACGGAACCTACGAGCAGTACTTC
.,.,TRBV12-3/TRBV12-4,TRBJ1-6,CASSSSPSSPLHF,TGTGCCAGCAGTTCTAGCCCTAGTTCACCCCTCCACTTT
TRBD2,many,TRBV5-1,TRBJ2-7,CASTWHPGGPYEQYF,TGCGCCAGCACCTGGCACCCGGGAGGGCCCTACGAGCAGTACTTC
.,many,TRBV6-5,TRBJ2-7,CASSYSREQYF,TGTGCCAGCAGTTACTCGAGGGAGCAGTACTTC
TRBD1,many,TRBV6-1,TRBJ2-6,CASSRDSSGANVLTF,TGTGCCAGCAGTCGGGACAGCTCTGGGGCCAACGTCCTGACTTTC
.,many,TRBV6-5,TRBJ2-5,CASKTRETQYF,TGTGCCAGCAAGACAAGAGAGACCCAGTACTTC
TRBD2,many,TRBV20-1,TRBJ2-5,CSARESGLSHEAQYF,TGCAGTGCTAGAGAATCGGGACTATCCCATGAGGCCCAGTACTTC
.,many,TRBV11-2,TRBJ2-7,CASSLDLWSQGEQYF,TGTGCCAGCAGCTTAGATTTATGGAGCCAGGGCGAGCAGTACTTC
.,many,TRBV6-1,TRBJ2-5,CASRGVRGTQYF,TGTGCCAGCAGAGGGGTTCGGGGGACCCAGTACTTC
.,many,TRBV6-1,TRBJ1-1,CASRPGRGSRDTEAFF,TGTGCCAGCAGGCCCGGACGGGGCTCGAGGGACACTGAAGCTTTCTTT
.,many,TRBV6-5,TRBJ2-5,CASSYGRHGEETQYF,TGTGCCAGCAGTTACGGGAGGCATGGCGAAGAGACCCAGTACTTC
TRBD1,many,TRBV29-1,TRBJ2-5,CSVDKGQQETQYF,TGCAGCGTTGATAAGGGACAGCAAGAGACCCAGTACTTC
.,many,TRBV28,TRBJ2-7,CASSTYNRAPYEQYF,TGTGCCAGCAGCACTTACAACAGGGCCCCCTACGAGCAGTACTTC
TRBD1,many,TRBV19,TRBJ1-5,CASSRRQGAENQPQHF,TGTGCCAGTAGCCGACGACAGGGGGCTGAAAATCAGCCCCAGCATTTT
TRBD1,many,TRBV19,TRBJ1-2,CASSLRTGGVTNYGYTF,TGTGCCAGTAGTCTGCGGACAGGGGGCGTGACAAACTATGGCTACACCTTC
.,many,TRBV6-5,TRBJ1-2,CASSSGLPPVYGYTF,TGTGCCAGCAGTTCTGGACTTCCACCGGTCTATGGCTACACCTTC